This is a list of T cell receptor beta chains from one sample in a study of post-analysis software for immune sequencing data. TCRdb processed the PCR reads anew with MiXCR; each CDR3 protein has one entry. The data show roughly 700,000 distinct CDR3 sequences, with 30% seen just once and roughly 0.54% held by the top ten. The sample comprised blood. Source of these receptors: a girl between 10 and 17 years old with multiple sclerosis. Both conserved end residues are part of each CDR3. A D gene is named only where the DNA matches it firmly. Clone size is stated in some rows and not others, as once, few, many or a class when expanded.

CDR3 length	clone size	V gene	J gene	D gene	CDR3 DNA	CDR3 protein
15	.	TRBV10-3	TRBJ2-1	TRBD2	TGTGCCATCAGCGTAAGCGGGAGCTCGGGGGGTGAGCAGTTCTTC	CAISVSGSSGGEQFF
15	.	TRBV7-9	TRBJ2-5	.	TGTGCCAGCAGTGCTACGCCGACGGACCAAGAGACCCAGTACTTC	CASSATPTDQETQYF
16	few	TRBV7-2	TRBJ2-3	TRBD1	TGTGCCAGCAGCCGTGGACAGGGCTGGGTAGCAGATACGCAGTATTTT	CASSRGQGWVADTQYF
16	.	TRBV10-3	TRBJ1-3	.	TGTGCCATCGGTGCGCCGAAATCTACCCCTGGAAACACCATATATTTT	CAIGAPKSTPGNTIYF
15	.	TRBV24-1	TRBJ2-5	TRBD1	TGTGCCACCAGTGATTTGAAGGGGGCCCAAGAGACCCAGTACTTC	CATSDLKGAQETQYF
13	few	TRBV9	TRBJ2-7	.	TGTGCCAGCAGCACCGCACCAGGCTACGGGCAGTACTTC	CASSTAPGYGQYF
18	few	TRBV2	TRBJ1-5	TRBD1	TGTGCCAGCAGTGATGTCCGGGACAGCAAAGATAGCAATCAGCCCCAGCATTTT	CASSDVRDSKDSNQPQHF
12	many	TRBV20-1	TRBJ2-3	.	TGCAGTGCTAGGTCAGGCACAGATACGCAGTATTTT	CSARSGTDTQYF
14	few	TRBV12-3/TRBV12-4	TRBJ2-3	TRBD2	TGTGCCAGCAGGGGGGAGGGGACCACAGATACGCAGTATTTT	CASRGEGTTDTQYF
16	few	TRBV7-9	TRBJ2-5	.	TGTGCCAGCAGCGTGGGATTCAGGGGTAACCAAGAGACCCAGTACTTC	CASSVGFRGNQETQYF
16	.	TRBV7-2	TRBJ2-1	TRBD2	TGTGCCAGCAGCTTAGTGGGCGGGAGGACCTACAATGAGCAGTTCTTC	CASSLVGGRTYNEQFF
14	few	TRBV7-8	TRBJ2-3	TRBD2	TGTGCCAGCAGCCACGGACTAGCAGCAGATACGCAGTATTTT	CASSHGLAADTQYF
16	.	TRBV6-2/TRBV6-3	TRBJ1-1	.	TGTGCCAGCAGTCATAACAGGGTGGTCGCGAACACTGAAGCTTTCTTT	CASSHNRVVANTEAFF
13	many	TRBV10-3	TRBJ2-5	.	TGTGCCATCAGTGAGCCGGGGTTGGGGGAGCAGTACTTC	CAISEPGLGEQYF
14	.	TRBV20-1	TRBJ2-7	TRBD1	TGCAGTGCTAGAGATAGGACAGGCTACTACGAGCAGTACTTC	CSARDRTGYYEQYF
14	.	TRBV10-3	TRBJ2-5	.	TGTGCCATCAGTGAGCGGGAGCAGCTCGGGGAGCAGTACTTC	CAISEREQLGEQYF
13	.	TRBV3-1	TRBJ2-7	.	TGTGCCAGCAGCCGCGCCGTTGACTACGAGCAGTACTTC	CASSRAVDYEQYF
15	.	TRBV7-2	TRBJ1-2	.	TGTGCCAGCAGCTTAGATTCTTTGGCTTACTATGGCTACACCTTC	CASSLDSLAYYGYTF
16	few	TRBV7-2	TRBJ2-2	TRBD2	TGTGCCAGCAGCACCGGGACTAGCGGGAGTACCGGGGAGCTGTTTTTT	CASSTGTSGSTGELFF
13	few	TRBV28	TRBJ2-3	TRBD1	TGTGCCAGTAGGGCCCAGGGGGCAGATACGCAGTATTTT	CASRAQGADTQYF
16	.	TRBV7-9	TRBJ2-2	.	TGTGCCAGCAGCTTAGCGCGCAGCTCGACCCCCGGGGAGCTGTTTTTT	CASSLARSSTPGELFF
15	once	TRBV12-3/TRBV12-4	TRBJ1-2	.	TGTGCCAGCAGTTGGGGGGCAGGGAATATTCGTGGCTACACCTTC	CASSWGAGNIRGYTF
14	few	TRBV6-5	TRBJ2-5	.	TGTGCCAGCAGTTATGGGAGGTATCGGGAGACCCAGTACTTC	CASSYGRYRETQYF
15	few	TRBV7-9	TRBJ1-2	.	TGTGCCAGCAGCCCAGCGGCGGCGACCGGATATGGCTACACCTTC	CASSPAAATGYGYTF
19	once	TRBV11-2	TRBJ2-1	TRBD2	TGTGCCAGCAGCACCAGGGGACTAGCGGGACCATCCTCCTACAATGAGCAGTTCTTC	CASSTRGLAGPSSYNEQFF
13	few	TRBV20-1	TRBJ2-3	.	TGCAGTGCTTGGACAGACAACACAGATACGCAGTATTTT	CSAWTDNTDTQYF
11	few	TRBV6-5	TRBJ1-1	.	TGTGCCAGCAGCCGGGCCGCTGAAGCTTTCTTT	CASSRAAEAFF
12	.	TRBV27	TRBJ2-7	.	TGTGCCAGCAAAGGAAAGTCCTACGAGCAGTACTTC	CASKGKSYEQYF
15	.	TRBV14	TRBJ1-2	.	TGTGCCAGCAGCCAACCAAGGGTCGGATTCGATGGCTACACCTTC	CASSQPRVGFDGYTF
10	few	TRBV20-1	TRBJ2-5	.	TGCAGTGCTGAACAAGAGACCCAGTACTTC	CSAEQETQYF
14	.	TRBV5-1	TRBJ2-4	.	TGCGCCGGCAGCTTGGGGGCAGCCGAAAACATTCAGTACTTC	CAGSLGAAENIQYF
17	.	TRBV4-3	TRBJ1-2	.	TGCGCCAGCAGCCAAGATTGGGGGGACCCGGGGAAGAATGGCTACACCTTC	CASSQDWGDPGKNGYTF
14	few	TRBV12-3/TRBV12-4	TRBJ2-3	.	TGTGCCAGCAGGCTCCCCGTTAGCACAGATACGCAGTATTTT	CASRLPVSTDTQYF
14	few	TRBV5-1	TRBJ2-1	TRBD2	TGCGCCAGCAGCTTACTAGCGGGGGGGGCTGAGCAGTTCTTC	CASSLLAGGAEQFF
17	.	TRBV28	TRBJ2-7	TRBD2	TGTGCCAGCAGTCCGCCGAGGGGCGGGAGGAATTCCCACGAGCAGTACTTC	CASSPPRGGRNSHEQYF
15	few	TRBV7-2	TRBJ1-4	TRBD1	TGTGCCAGCAGCTTAGTGGGGACAGGGAATGAAAAACTGTTTTTT	CASSLVGTGNEKLFF